The following is a T cell receptor (beta chain) sequence with its context. The antigen is undetermined. These data are taken from a study of T cells in tuberculosis. As for the study in general: The T cells targeted glucose monomycolate, a mycobacterial lipid, via CD1B. This South African cohort compared adolescents with or without latent tuberculosis against adults with active tuberculosis. General observations from the study: Smaller distances to GMM-specific TCRs suggested their expansion in active tuberculosis.

Generated by immunoSEQ multiplex PCR, the TCRdb table keeps only in-frame clones and is missing some. The sample shows about 30,000 clones, roughly 95% of them seen only once. Unmatched junction bases numbered 2, after V lost 1 base and J lost 5 bases. Per germline, CDR1 GTSNPN and CDR2 SVGIG (reference sequence). The length of the CDR3 is 13 residues. Each donor contributed roughly 100,000 T cells on average, unsorted. The receptor's source is a donor between 10 and 29 years old with latent tuberculosis or without tuberculosis infection. Sample: PBMCs. The chain has TRBV30 and TRBJ2-1; TRBD2 matches at 7 bases. The chain's CDR3 is CAWSGAGDNEQFF. As DNA, the CDR3 is TGTGCCTGGAGTGGTGCGGGGGACAATGAGCAGTTCTTC. Combining the CDR3 with reference TRBV30 and TRBJ2-1 gives the whole variable domain SQTIHQWPATLVQPVGSPLSLECTVEGTSNPNLYWYRQAAGRGLQLLFYSVGIGQISSEVPQNLSASRPQDRQFILSSKKLLLSDSGFYLCAWSGAGDNEQFFGPGTRLTVL.